The next 21 T cell receptor beta chains were all read from a single sample in a study of blood T cell repertoires in COVID-19. Data came from immunoSEQ multiplex PCR; TCRdb stores just in-frame clones and leaves some out. The table shows tens of thousands of clones, with 80% to 95% occurring only once. Sequencing was done on a sample of peripheral blood. These receptors came from a man between 18 and 35 years old with COVID-19, enrolled during active disease.

This clone was recorded a few times. This chain connects TRBV4-3 to TRBJ1-2; 8 bases line up with TRBD1. Trimming at V came to 4 bases and at J to 8 bases, leaving 15 bases not matched to a gene. The CDR3 spans 16 residues. Germline lookup yields CDR1 LGHNA and CDR2 YSLEER. This chain's CDR3 is CASSLNPPGGLGGYTF. CDR3 in DNA: TGCGCCAGCAGCCTTAATCCTCCAGGGGGCTTAGGAGGCTACACCTTC.

The chain combines TRBV9 with TRBJ2-2, with 8 bases aligning to TRBD1. The V and J ends lost 0 bases and 4 bases, in that order; junction bases with no gene match: 5. The CDR3 contains 16 residues. The germline CDR1 and CDR2 sequences are SGDLS and YYNGEE. CDR3 protein: CASSVESGGGTGELFF. The CDR3 DNA reads as TGTGCCAGCAGCGTAGAGTCAGGGGGCGGCACCGGGGAGCTGTTTTTT.

The V and J genes are TRBV12-3 or TRBV12-4 and TRBJ1-2, with D unresolved. Deletions cut 3 bases from V and 5 bases from J, with 7 bases between. The CDR3 totals 12 residues. CDR3 loop: CASSFGEYGYTF. As DNA, the CDR3 is TGTGCCAGCAGTTTTGGGGAGTATGGCTACACCTTC.

This sequence joins TRBV11-2 and TRBJ2-1; D is undetermined. The CDR3 has 12 amino acids. Germline CDR1 SGHAT, CDR2 FQNNGV. V was trimmed by 8 bases and J by 1 base, leaving 6 bases between them. This chain's CDR3 is CASGDSYNEQFF. DNA for the CDR3: TGTGCCAGCGGAGATTCCTACAATGAGCAGTTCTTC. The full variable domain, rest sourced from reference TRBV11-2 and TRBJ2-1, is EAGVAQSPRYKIIEKRQSVAFWCNPISGHATLYWYQQILGQGPKLLIQFQNNGVVDDSQLPKDRFSAERLKGVDSTLKIQPAKLEDSAVYLCASGDSYNEQFFGPGTRLTVL.

The chain combines TRBV5-6 with TRBJ2-2; D perhaps matches TRBD1 (6 bases). The CDR3 spans 19 residues. Trimming shortened V by 1 base and J by 6 bases, and 25 bases separated the two germline ends. Germline V gene lookup returns CDR1 SGHDT and CDR2 YYEEEE. The CDR3 nucleotides read TGTGCCAGCAGCTTGCCTCCCCCCGCAATCACAGGGAAACCCGGGGAGCTGTTTTTT. Translating it yields CASSLPPPAITGKPGELFF.

The CDR3 region has the DNA TGTGCCAGCAGCCCAGCCCATGAGGGGGCTCGTTTGAACGAGCAGTACTTC. Protein product: CASSPAHEGARLNEQYF. V and J are TRBV3-1 (or the pseudogene TRBV3-2) and TRBJ2-7; 7 bases are shared with TRBD1. Germline V CDR1 and CDR2: LGHDT, YNNKEL (reference sequence). V lost 4 bases to trimming and J lost 5 bases; unmatched junction nucleotides: 17. The CDR3 is made up of 17 amino acids.

The genes are TRBV5-6 and TRBJ2-5; 9 bases agree with TRBD1. The CDR3 has 16 amino acids. Trimming took 0 bases from V and 5 from J; bases not matched to a gene: 8. CDR1 is SGHDT and CDR2 is YYEEEE in the germline V gene. The CDR3 nucleotides are TGTGCCAGCAGCTTGGTGACAGGGGGGAAGGTGGAGACCCAGTACTTC. Amino acids: CASSLVTGGKVETQYF. Based on the CDR3 plus reference TRBV5-6 and TRBJ2-5, the full variable domain is DAGVTQSPTHLIKTRGQQVTLRCSPKSGHDTVSWYQQALGQGPQFIFQYYEEEERQRGNFPDRFSGHQFPNYSSELNVNALLLGDSALYLCASSLVTGGKVETQYFGPGTRLLVL.

J is TRBJ2-7 and V is TRBV13; the match to TRBD2 covers 10 bases. Germline CDR1 is PRHDT and CDR2 is FYEKMQ (reference sequence). CDR3 length: 15 residues. Trimming at V came to 2 bases and at J to 5 bases, leaving 6 bases not matched to a gene. CDR3: CASSLKLAGVHEQYF. CDR3 DNA: TGTGCCAGCAGCTTAAAGCTAGCGGGAGTACACGAGCAGTACTTC.

The chain employs TRBV5-1 and TRBJ2-5, with 11 bases matching TRBD2. Germline V gene data show CDR1 as SGHRS and CDR2 as YFSETQ. This CDR3 is built from 16 residues. With 5 bases clipped from V and 1 base from J, the junction kept 7 bases outside the gene matches. The chain's CDR3 is CASSDWGLAAQETQYF. The CDR3 bases are TGCGCCAGCAGTGATTGGGGACTAGCGGCCCAAGAGACCCAGTACTTC.

V usage is TRBV9 and J usage is TRBJ2-7, with 7 bases lining up with TRBD1. V shed 3 bases, J shed 6 bases, and the junction held 6 bases outside the gene matches. The germline V gene encodes CDR1 SGDLS and CDR2 YYNGEE. This CDR3 has 13 residues. This chain's CDR3 is CASSAGTAAEQYF. DNA of the CDR3: TGTGCCAGCAGCGCGGGGACAGCCGCCGAGCAGTACTTC.

V is TRBV28 and J is TRBJ1-5; 8 positions agree with TRBD1. Germline-derived CDR1 and CDR2 are MDHEN and SYDVKM. This CDR3 has 15 residues. V gave up 6 bases and J gave up 7 bases; unmatched junction bases: 11. The CDR3 protein is CASSPPGQGRQPQHF. CDR3 DNA: TGTGCCAGCAGCCCTCCCGGACAGGGTAGACAGCCCCAGCATTTT.

The chain is built from TRBV7-2 and TRBJ2-7; D remains ambiguous. This CDR3 has 11 amino acids. Trimming left V 5 bases short and J 3 bases short, with 5 bases between. Germline CDR1 reads SGHTA; CDR2 reads FQGNSA. DNA for the CDR3: TGTGCCAGCAGCCGCGACTACGAGCAGTACTTC. Translated, it gives CASSRDYEQYF.

V gene TRBV6-6 combines with J gene TRBJ2-7; possible D gene TRBD1, 6 bases. The CDR3 contains 14 residues. The germline V and J ends were trimmed by 6 bases and 1 base, with 13 bases remaining between them. CDR1 and CDR2 from the germline V gene are MNHNY and SVGAGI (reference sequence). DNA for the CDR3: TGTGCCAGCAGCTCTCGGCAGGGGTCCTACGAGCAGTACTTC. Its translation: CASSSRQGSYEQYF.

As to this clone: One end of the junction does not line up with germline, which may come from a read error. The chain employs TRBV11-2 and TRBJ2-7; a weak D match, TRBD1 (6 bases). This CDR3 is built from 14 residues. CDR1 and CDR2 (germline): SGHAT, FQNNGV. CDR3 DNA sequence: TGTGCCAGCAGTTTAGGGACATCCGCCTACGAGCAGTACTTC. Its translation: CASSLGTSAYEQYF.

The chain couples TRBV4-1 to TRBJ2-1; tentatively, D is TRBD2 (6 bases). Germline CDR1 reads MGHRA; CDR2 reads YSYEKL. Trimming left V 0 bases short and J 1 base short, with 10 bases between. CDR3 length: 16 amino acids. CDR3 amino acids: CASSQEWLASYNEQFF. CDR3 DNA sequence: TGCGCCAGCAGCCAAGAATGGCTAGCGTCCTACAATGAGCAGTTCTTC.

This chain joins TRBV5-4 and TRBJ2-7; 7 bases agree with TRBD1. This CDR3 is built from 13 residues. Germline loops: CDR1 SGHNT, CDR2 YYREEE (reference sequence). The V and J ends lost 1 base and 2 bases, in that order; junction bases with no gene match: 0. The CDR3 region has the DNA TGTGCCAGCAGCTTGCAGGGGGCCTACGAGCAGTACTTC. This sequence encodes CASSLQGAYEQYF.

The chain has TRBV10-3 and TRBJ2-3; 8 nucleotides agree with TRBD1. The CDR3 sequence is 15 residues long. The junction had 4 bases not matched to a gene; V was cut back by 3 bases and J by 2 bases. Germline CDR1 ENHRY, CDR2 SYGVKD. The CDR3 DNA is TGTGCCATCAGTGACAGCAGGGGGCTCACAGATACGCAGTATTTT. This gives the protein CAISDSRGLTDTQYF.

The chain carries TRBV4-1 and TRBJ2-1; 9 nucleotides agree with TRBD2. Germline V lookup: CDR1 MGHRA, CDR2 YSYEKL. This CDR3 region has 19 residues. Germline trimming cut 5 bases from V and 8 bases from J; bases unmatched to any gene: 22. CDR3 region: CASSTPQLGAGGPRDEQFF. CDR3 DNA: TGCGCCAGCAGCACTCCACAGCTCGGGGCGGGAGGGCCGAGAGATGAGCAGTTCTTC.

This chain uses TRBV19 with TRBJ1-6; TRBD1 is a possible D gene (5 bases). The CDR3 spans 14 residues. Germline V gene lookup returns CDR1 LNHDA and CDR2 SQIVND (reference sequence). The V end was cut by 3 bases, the J end by 10 bases, with 13 bases between. CDR3 loop: CASSIGGFGSPLHF. CDR3 DNA sequence: TGTGCCAGTAGTATCGGGGGATTTGGCTCACCCCTCCACTTT.

This chain joins TRBV5-6 and TRBJ1-1; D gene ambiguous. CDR3 length equals 12 residues. Trimming stripped 6 bases from V and 0 bases from J, with 6 bases between. Germline lookup yields CDR1 SGHDT and CDR2 YYEEEE. CDR3 protein: CASTLMNTEAFF. CDR3 nucleotide sequence: TGTGCCAGCACCCTTATGAACACTGAAGCTTTCTTT.

V is TRBV6-2 or TRBV6-3 and J is TRBJ2-7; D remains ambiguous. Trimming shortened V by 6 bases and J by 7 bases, and 10 bases separated the two germline ends. CDR3 length: 11 residues. The germline CDR1 and CDR2 sequences are MNHEY and SVGEGT. CDR3 nucleotide sequence: TGTGCCAGCAGCTCTAGGTTTGAGCAGTACTTC. Its protein product is CASSSRFEQYF.